This T cell receptor (beta chain) was captured by sequencing in a study of OX40 agonist ivuxolimab in advanced cancers. Study summary: The patients received ivuxolimab by intravenous route every 2 weeks at 0.01 to 10 mg/kg. Hepatocellular carcinoma, melanoma, renal cell or head and neck cancer occurred in dose-escalation patients.

The CDR3 has 15 residues. Per germline, CDR1 SQVTM and CDR2 ANQGSEA. V shed 0 bases and J shed 1 base, with 13 bases lying between them. TCRdb's copy holds only in-frame clones and misses some; the assay was immunoSEQ multiplex PCR. The sample shows about 53,000 clones, about four fifths of them seen only once. Details on this clone: The antigen is unknown.

Study outcomes and limitations: At 0.1 to 3.0 mg/kg and by week 6, clonal expansion occurred in CD4+ and CD8+ blood T cells.

This receptor was obtained from an adult with an advanced solid tumor such as melanoma, head and neck, liver or kidney cancer. The sample here was CD4+ or CD8+ T cells sorted from blood, taken in a trial of the OX40 agonist ivuxolimab. V and J are TRBV29-1 and TRBJ2-7; D unclear. The CDR3 loop is CSVEDLTSPSYEQYF. The CDR3 DNA sequence: TGCAGCGTTGAAGATTTGACTTCCCCATCCTACGAGCAGTACTTC.